The present entry profiles one T cell receptor (beta chain) with its context. A much larger clone lies a single base off, so this may be a read error. This CDR3 is built from 12 residues. CDR1 and CDR2 from the germline V gene are SGHDT and YYEEEE. The sample belongs to a study of metastatic and nonmetastatic thyroid tumors. As for the study in general: Comparative analysis of repertoires was undertaken across blood and tumor or nodule tissue obtained from malignant and benign thyroid patients.

Patients were all untreated before their thyroid surgery. From the PCR reads, TCRdb re-called clones with MiXCR. Here the sample spans roughly 59,000 clones, 15% to 20% being singletons. This receptor was obtained from a male donor with papillary thyroid cancer or a benign thyroid nodule (not recorded which). Some clones in this sample may be carry-over from other donors' samples. V gene TRBV5-6 combines with J gene TRBJ2-4; no firm D call. The closer fit of TRBJ2-1 to the DNA end suggests the J call may be wrong. The source material was blood. CDR3 nucleotide sequence: TGTGCCAGCAGCGCCGACCGCGGCGAGCAGTTCTTC. Encoded protein: CASSADRGEQFF.